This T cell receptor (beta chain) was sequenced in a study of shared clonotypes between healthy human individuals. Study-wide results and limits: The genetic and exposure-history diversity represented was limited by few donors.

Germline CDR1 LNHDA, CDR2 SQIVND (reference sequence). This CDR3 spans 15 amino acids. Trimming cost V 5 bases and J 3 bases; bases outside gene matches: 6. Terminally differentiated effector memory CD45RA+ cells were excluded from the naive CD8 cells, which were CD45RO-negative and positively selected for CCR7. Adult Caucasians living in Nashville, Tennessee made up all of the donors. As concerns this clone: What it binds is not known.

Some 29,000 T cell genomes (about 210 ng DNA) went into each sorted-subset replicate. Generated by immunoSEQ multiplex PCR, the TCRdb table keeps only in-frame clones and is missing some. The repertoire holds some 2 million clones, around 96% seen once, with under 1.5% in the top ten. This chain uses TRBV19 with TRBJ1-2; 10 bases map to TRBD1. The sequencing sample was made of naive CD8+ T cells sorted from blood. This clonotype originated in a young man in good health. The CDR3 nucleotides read TGTGCCAGTAGTTTGGGACAGGGGAAAGACTATGGCTACACCTTC. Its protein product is CASSLGQGKDYGYTF.